Sequencing of this T cell receptor beta chain was carried out in a study of blood T cells in healthy people across ages. Study-wide context: Roughly one uniquely barcoded beta molecule per two T cells was captured. Notes on the study in general: TCR beta diversity per million T cells fell roughly linearly with age.

A sample-barcoded 5' primer and a J-beta primer mix were used in a second PCR of about 7 to 12 cycles. TCRdb re-called the 5' RACE reads through MiXCR, storing one row per CDR3 protein. The data hold more than 500,000 distinct CDR3 sequences, with about 25% observed a single time. Caucasian, healthy and from Russia, the donors were aged between 6 and 90. Samples each yielded at least 5.5 micrograms of total RNA. V gave up 5 bases and J gave up 12 bases, with 10 bases separating them. CDR1 is MNHNY and CDR2 is SVGAGI in the germline V gene (reference sequence). CDR3 length equals 10 residues. This clonotype was counted at least ten times. As yet, its antigen is unknown.

Material: blood. The V call is TRBV6-6, the J call TRBJ1-1; D ambiguous. This receptor was identified in a woman aged 65 to 85 in good health. The CDR3 reads CASSTQWTFF. In DNA form, the CDR3 reads TGTGCCAGCAGTACACAGTGGACTTTCTTT.